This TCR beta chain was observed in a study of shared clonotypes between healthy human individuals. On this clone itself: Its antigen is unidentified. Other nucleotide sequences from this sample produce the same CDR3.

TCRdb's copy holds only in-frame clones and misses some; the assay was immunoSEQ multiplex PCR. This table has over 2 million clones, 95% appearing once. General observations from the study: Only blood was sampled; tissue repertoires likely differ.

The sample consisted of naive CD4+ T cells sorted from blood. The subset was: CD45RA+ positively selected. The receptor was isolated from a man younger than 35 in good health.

DNA of the CDR3: TGCGCCAGCAGCTTGGACGGTACCGGGGAGCTGTTTTTT. Translated, it gives CASSLDGTGELFF. The chain links TRBV5-1 to TRBJ2-2; D remains ambiguous. The germline gives CDR1 SGHRS, CDR2 YFSETQ. This CDR3 contains 13 residues. V shed 0 bases and J shed 5 bases, with 5 bases lying between them. Full variable domain (outside the CDR3, taken from reference TRBV5-1 and TRBJ2-2): KAGVTQTPRYLIKTRGQQVTLSCSPISGHRSVSWYQQTPGQGLQFLFEYFSETQRNKGNFPGRFSGRQFSNSRSEMNVSTLELGDSALYLCASSLDGTGELFFGEGSRLTVL.